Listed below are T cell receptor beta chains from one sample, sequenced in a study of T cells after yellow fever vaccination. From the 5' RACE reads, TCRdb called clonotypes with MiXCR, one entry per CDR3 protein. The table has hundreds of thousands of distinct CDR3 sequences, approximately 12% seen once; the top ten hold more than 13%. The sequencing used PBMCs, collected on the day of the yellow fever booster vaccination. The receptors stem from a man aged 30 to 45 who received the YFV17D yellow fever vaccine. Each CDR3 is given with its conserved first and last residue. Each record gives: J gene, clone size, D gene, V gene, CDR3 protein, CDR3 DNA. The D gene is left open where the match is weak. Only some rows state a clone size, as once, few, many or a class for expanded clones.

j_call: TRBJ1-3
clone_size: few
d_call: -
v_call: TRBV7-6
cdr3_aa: CASSLSGNPGNTIYF
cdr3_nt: TGTGCCAGCAGCTTAAGCGGGAATCCTGGAAACACCATATATTTT

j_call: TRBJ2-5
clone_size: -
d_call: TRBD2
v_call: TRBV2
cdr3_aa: CASSREELETQYF
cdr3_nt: TGTGCCAGCAGTCGGGAGGAACTTGAGACCCAGTACTTC

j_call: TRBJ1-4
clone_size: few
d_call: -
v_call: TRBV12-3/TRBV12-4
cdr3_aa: CASSLAGSNEKLFF
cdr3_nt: TGTGCCAGCAGTTTAGCAGGGTCTAATGAAAAACTGTTTTTT

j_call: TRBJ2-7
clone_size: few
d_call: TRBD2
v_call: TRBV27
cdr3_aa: CASIQWGLADTYEQYF
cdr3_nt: TGTGCCAGCATTCAATGGGGACTAGCGGATACCTACGAGCAGTACTTC

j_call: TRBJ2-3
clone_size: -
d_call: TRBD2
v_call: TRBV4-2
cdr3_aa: CASSQDSGGGTDTQYF
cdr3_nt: TGTGCCAGCAGCCAAGATTCCGGGGGGGGCACAGATACGCAGTATTTT

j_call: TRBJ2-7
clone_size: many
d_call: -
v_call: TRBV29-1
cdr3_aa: CSVGRGTNYEQYF
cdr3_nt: TGCAGCGTTGGACGCGGGACAAACTACGAGCAGTACTTC

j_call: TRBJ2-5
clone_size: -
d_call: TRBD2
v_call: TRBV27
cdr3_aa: CASSFTPHGLAGGPGETQYF
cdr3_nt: TGTGCCAGCAGTTTCACACCTCATGGACTAGCGGGAGGGCCGGGGGAGACCCAGTACTTC

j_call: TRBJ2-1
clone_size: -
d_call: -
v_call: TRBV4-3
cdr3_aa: CASSQGHNEQFF
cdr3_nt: TGCGCCAGCAGCCAAGGTCACAATGAGCAGTTCTTC

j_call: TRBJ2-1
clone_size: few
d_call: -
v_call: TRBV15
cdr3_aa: CATSRVAHSYNEQFF
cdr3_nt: TGTGCCACCAGCCGCGTAGCGCACTCCTACAATGAGCAGTTCTTC

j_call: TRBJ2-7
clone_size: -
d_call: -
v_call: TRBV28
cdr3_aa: CASTSGDSYEQYF
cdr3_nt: TGTGCCAGCACTTCGGGAGACTCCTACGAGCAGTACTTC

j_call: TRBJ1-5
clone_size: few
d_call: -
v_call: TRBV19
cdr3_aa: CASSITGGGQPQHF
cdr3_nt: TGTGCCAGTAGTATAACTGGGGGCGGTCAGCCCCAGCATTTT

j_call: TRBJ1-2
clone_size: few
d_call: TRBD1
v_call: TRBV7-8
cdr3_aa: CASSVSTGGYGYTF
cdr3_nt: TGTGCCAGCAGCGTATCCACAGGGGGCTATGGCTACACCTTC

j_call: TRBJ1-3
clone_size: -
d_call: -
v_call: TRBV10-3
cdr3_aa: CAIREGEGNTGNTIYF
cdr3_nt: TGTGCCATCAGAGAAGGTGAAGGGAACACTGGAAACACCATATATTTT

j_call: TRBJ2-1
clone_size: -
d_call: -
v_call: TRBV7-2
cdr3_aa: CASSTQAQVINEQFF
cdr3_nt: TGTGCCAGCAGCACACAGGCCCAAGTGATCAATGAGCAGTTCTTC

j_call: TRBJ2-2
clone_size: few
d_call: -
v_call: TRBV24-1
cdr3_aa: CATSDYRVTGELFF
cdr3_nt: TGTGCCACCAGTGACTACAGGGTCACCGGGGAGCTGTTTTTT

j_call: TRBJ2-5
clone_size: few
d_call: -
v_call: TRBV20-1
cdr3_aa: CSARDQAQETQYF
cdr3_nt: TGCAGTGCTAGAGATCAGGCCCAAGAGACCCAGTACTTC

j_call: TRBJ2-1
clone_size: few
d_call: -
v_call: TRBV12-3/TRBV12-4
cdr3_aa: CASSFREASEQFF
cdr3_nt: TGTGCCAGCAGTTTTAGGGAGGCCAGTGAGCAGTTCTTC

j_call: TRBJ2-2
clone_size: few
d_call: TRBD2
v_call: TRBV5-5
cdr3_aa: CASSALAGYDGELFF
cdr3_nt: TGTGCCAGCAGCGCACTAGCGGGATATGACGGGGAGCTGTTTTTT

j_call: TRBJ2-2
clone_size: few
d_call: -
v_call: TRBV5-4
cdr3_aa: CASSFRLRGELFF
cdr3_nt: TGTGCCAGCAGCTTCCGTTTGCGGGGGGAGCTGTTTTTT

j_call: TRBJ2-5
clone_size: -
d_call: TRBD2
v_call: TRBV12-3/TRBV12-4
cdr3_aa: CASSWTGASGEETQYF
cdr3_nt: TGTGCCAGCAGTTGGACAGGCGCTAGCGGGGAAGAGACCCAGTACTTC

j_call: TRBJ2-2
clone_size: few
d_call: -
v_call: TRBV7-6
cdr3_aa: CASSLEAAHGELFF
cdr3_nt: TGTGCCAGCAGCTTAGAGGCGGCCCACGGGGAGCTGTTTTTT

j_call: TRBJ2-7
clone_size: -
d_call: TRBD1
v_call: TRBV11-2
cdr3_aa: CASSPGQPGPYEQYF
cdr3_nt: TGTGCCAGCAGCCCGGGACAGCCTGGACCCTACGAGCAGTACTTC

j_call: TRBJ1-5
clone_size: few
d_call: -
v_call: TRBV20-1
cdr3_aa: CSATRTETSNQPQHF
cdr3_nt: TGCAGTGCTACGCGGACAGAGACTAGCAATCAGCCCCAGCATTTT

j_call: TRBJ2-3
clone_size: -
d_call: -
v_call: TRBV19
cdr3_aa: CASSIRQSSVTDTQYF
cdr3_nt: TGTGCCAGTAGTATCCGACAGTCTTCCGTCACAGATACGCAGTATTTT

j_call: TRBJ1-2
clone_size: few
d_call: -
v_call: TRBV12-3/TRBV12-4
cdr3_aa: CASSALGGGGYTF
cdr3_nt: TGTGCCAGCAGTGCCTTGGGAGGGGGGGGCTACACCTTC

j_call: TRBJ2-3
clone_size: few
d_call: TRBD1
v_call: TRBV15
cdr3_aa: CATRADRATDTQYF
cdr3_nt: TGTGCCACCAGAGCGGACAGGGCCACAGATACGCAGTATTTT

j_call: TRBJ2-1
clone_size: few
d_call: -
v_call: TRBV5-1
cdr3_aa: CASSLAFTLNYNEQFF
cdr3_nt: TGCGCCAGCAGCCTAGCGTTTACCCTCAACTACAATGAGCAGTTCTTC

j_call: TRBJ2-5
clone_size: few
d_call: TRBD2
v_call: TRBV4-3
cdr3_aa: CAASVREGETQYF
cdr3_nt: TGCGCCGCCTCAGTGCGGGAGGGAGAGACCCAGTACTTC

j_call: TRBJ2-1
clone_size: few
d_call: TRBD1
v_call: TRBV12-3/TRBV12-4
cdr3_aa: CASSLDRTGQQFF
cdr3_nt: TGTGCCAGCAGTTTAGACAGGACAGGGCAGCAGTTCTTC

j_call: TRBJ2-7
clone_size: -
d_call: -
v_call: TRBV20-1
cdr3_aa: CSAREGHSTYEQYF
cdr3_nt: TGCAGTGCTAGAGAAGGACACTCAACCTACGAGCAGTACTTC

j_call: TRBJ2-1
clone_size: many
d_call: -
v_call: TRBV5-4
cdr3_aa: CASTLLTGEQFF
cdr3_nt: TGTGCCAGCACCTTACTTACGGGTGAGCAGTTCTTC

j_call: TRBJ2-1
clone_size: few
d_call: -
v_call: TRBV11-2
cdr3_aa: CASSSRAPLF
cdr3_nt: TGTGCCAGCAGCTCCCGGGCTCCCCTCTTC

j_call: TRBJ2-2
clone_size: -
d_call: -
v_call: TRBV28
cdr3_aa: CASSLYGAIGELFF
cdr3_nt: TGTGCCAGCAGTTTATATGGGGCGATCGGGGAGCTGTTTTTT

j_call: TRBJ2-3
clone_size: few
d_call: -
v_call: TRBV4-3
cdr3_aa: CASSGRDQGVPDTQYF
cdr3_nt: TGCGCCAGCAGCGGTCGGGACCAAGGGGTCCCAGATACGCAGTATTTT

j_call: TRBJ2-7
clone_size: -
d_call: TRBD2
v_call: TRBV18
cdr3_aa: CASSPGLAITYEQYF
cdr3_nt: TGTGCCAGCTCACCAGGACTAGCTATAACCTACGAGCAGTACTTC

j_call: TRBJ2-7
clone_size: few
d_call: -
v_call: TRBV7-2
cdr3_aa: CASSLGFPGYEQYF
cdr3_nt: TGTGCCAGCAGCTTAGGGTTCCCAGGATACGAGCAGTACTTC

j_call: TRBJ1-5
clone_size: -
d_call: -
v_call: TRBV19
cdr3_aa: CASSLKTVAQPQHF
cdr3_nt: TGTGCCAGTAGCCTTAAGACGGTCGCCCAGCCCCAGCATTTT

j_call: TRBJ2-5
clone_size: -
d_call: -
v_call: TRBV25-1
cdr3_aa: CASLGYQTQYF
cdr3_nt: TGTGCCAGCCTGGGCTATCAGACCCAGTACTTC

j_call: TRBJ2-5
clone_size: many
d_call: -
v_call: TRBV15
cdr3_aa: CATSRDPTNGGETQYF
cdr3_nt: TGTGCCACCAGCAGAGATCCCACCAACGGTGGAGAGACCCAGTACTTC

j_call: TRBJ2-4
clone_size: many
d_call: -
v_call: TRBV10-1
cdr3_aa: CASSELDGLAKNIQYF
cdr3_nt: TGCGCCAGCAGTGAGCTAGATGGATTAGCCAAAAACATTCAGTACTTC

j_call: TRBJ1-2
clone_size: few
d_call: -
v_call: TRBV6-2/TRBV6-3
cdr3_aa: CASSPGSRSGYTF
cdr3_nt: TGTGCCAGCAGCCCAGGGAGCCGTAGTGGCTACACCTTC

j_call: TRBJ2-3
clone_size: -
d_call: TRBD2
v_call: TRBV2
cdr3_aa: CAFSFSSAGVGRTDTQYF
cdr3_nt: TGTGCCTTCAGTTTCAGTTCAGCGGGAGTTGGGCGCACAGATACGCAGTATTTT

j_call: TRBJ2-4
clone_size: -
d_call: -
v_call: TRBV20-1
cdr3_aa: CSATPPGRGWLKNIQYF
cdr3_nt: TGCAGTGCTACCCCACCGGGCCGTGGCTGGCTCAAAAACATTCAGTACTTC

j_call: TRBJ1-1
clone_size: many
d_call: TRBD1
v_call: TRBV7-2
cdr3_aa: CASSQAQGVPEAFF
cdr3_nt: TGTGCCAGCAGCCAAGCACAGGGGGTCCCTGAAGCTTTCTTT

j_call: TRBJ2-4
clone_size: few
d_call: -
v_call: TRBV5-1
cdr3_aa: CASRVWPGWDMRNIQYF
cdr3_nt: TGCGCCAGCCGCGTATGGCCAGGTTGGGATATGAGAAACATTCAGTACTTC